The 28 T cell receptor beta chains below come from one sample, sequenced in a study of OX40 agonist ivuxolimab in advanced cancers. This table comes from immunoSEQ multiplex PCR, and its TCRdb copy is limited to in-frame clones, with some not included. The sample has under 55,000 clones, more than 80% seen once. Sequencing was performed on CD4+ or CD8+ T cells sorted from blood, taken in a trial of the OX40 agonist ivuxolimab. Receptors were obtained from an adult with an advanced solid tumor such as melanoma, head and neck, liver or kidney cancer.

With regard to this clone: Other nucleotide sequences in the sample specify the same CDR3. The rearrangement links TRBV11-2 to TRBJ2-7; D unclear. Germline CDR1 is SGHAT and CDR2 is FQNNGV. The CDR3 runs 13 residues. Between the trimmed V and J ends, which lost 0 bases and 1 base, there was a span of 4 bases. In nucleotides, the CDR3 is TGTGCCAGCAGCTTAGAGGCGTCCTACGAGCAGTACTTC. Its protein is CASSLEASYEQYF.

This clone was seen a handful of times. The chain uses TRBV5-6 and TRBJ2-7; perhaps TRBD2 as D (6 bases). This CDR3 comprises 15 residues. CDR1 SGHDT and CDR2 YYEEEE come from the germline V gene. Trimming pared 3 bases from V and 2 bases from J, leaving 15 bases between. CDR3 nucleotide sequence: TGTGCCAGCAGCTGGGGACTTCGGAGCCCCTACGAGCAGTACTTC. Protein: CASSWGLRSPYEQYF.

This clone was seen a single time. The chain employs TRBV15 and TRBJ1-4, with D possibly TRBD1 on 6 matching bases. Trimming shortened V by 5 bases and J by 8 bases, and 15 bases separated the two germline ends. CDR1 is LNHNV, CDR2 YYDKDF, per germline (reference sequence). CDR3 length: 14 residues. The CDR3 loop is CATSEDRVREKLFF. CDR3 in DNA: TGTGCCACCAGCGAGGACAGAGTCAGGGAAAAACTGTTTTTT.

The genes are TRBV6-4 and TRBJ2-3; 8 bases agree with TRBD2. J gave up 4 bases and V 4 bases, and 4 bases lay outside the gene matches. Germline V gene lookup returns CDR1 MRHNA and CDR2 SNTAGT. This CDR3 region has 14 residues. The CDR3 sequence is CASSVAGSADTQYF. The CDR3 nucleotides are TGTGCCAGCAGTGTAGCGGGATCCGCAGATACGCAGTATTTT.

This chain joins TRBV27 and TRBJ2-7; D remains unclear. There are 9 residues in the CDR3. Trimming removed 4 bases at V and 10 bases at J, with 5 bases between. Germline assignment: CDR1 MNHEY and CDR2 SMNVEV (reference sequence). This CDR3 is CASSYPQYF. The CDR3 DNA follows: TGTGCCAGCAGTTACCCTCAGTACTTC.

V and J are TRBV10-3 and TRBJ1-3; D remains unclear. V was clipped by 0 bases and J by 0 bases, with 6 bases between them. CDR1 and CDR2 (germline): ENHRY, SYGVKD. This CDR3 is built from 15 residues. CDR3 in DNA: TGTGCCATCAGTGAGTCAGGCCCCTCTGGAAACACCATATATTTT. Translated, it gives CAISESGPSGNTIYF.

J is TRBJ2-7 and V is TRBV14; TRBD2 matches 9 bases. CDR1 and CDR2 from the germline V gene are SGHDN and FVKESK. The junction had 3 bases not matched to a gene; V was cut back by 1 base and J by 5 bases. This CDR3 has 14 amino acids. CDR3 sequence: CASSQVIAGDEQYF. The CDR3 region has the DNA TGTGCCAGCAGCCAAGTAATAGCGGGAGACGAGCAGTACTTC.

The rearrangement links TRBV5-4 to TRBJ2-7; D perhaps matches TRBD2 (5 bases). The CDR3 is made up of 13 amino acids. V dropped 0 bases and J dropped 5 bases, with 9 bases sitting between them. The germline gives CDR1 SGHNT, CDR2 YYREEE (reference sequence). CDR3 in DNA: TGTGCCAGCAGCTTGGCCGCGAGGGACGAGCAGTACTTC. It is translated as CASSLAARDEQYF. Using reference TRBV5-4 and TRBJ2-7 for the parts outside the CDR3, the full variable domain is ETGVTQSPTHLIKTRGQQVTLRCSSQSGHNTVSWYQQALGQGPQFIFQYYREEENGRGNFPPRFSGLQFPNYSSELNVNALELDDSALYLCASSLAARDEQYFGPGTRLTVT.

The chain employs TRBV27 and TRBJ1-4; 9 bases align to TRBD1. The CDR3 sequence is 18 residues long. J gave up 6 bases and V 0 bases, and 11 bases lay outside the gene matches. The germline gives CDR1 MNHEY, CDR2 SMNVEV (reference sequence). CDR3 sequence: CASSLSGQGFFEDEKLFF. CDR3 nucleotide sequence: TGTGCCAGCAGTTTATCGGGACAGGGTTTTTTTGAGGATGAAAAACTGTTTTTT.

The chain carries TRBV11-2 and TRBJ2-1, with TRBD2 as a possible D gene (6 bases). The ends were cut back, 8 bases at V and 6 bases at J, with 11 bases in the middle. The length of the CDR3 is 12 residues. Looked up from germline, CDR1 is SGHAT and CDR2 is FQNNGV. CDR3 protein: CASGRGSNEQFF. The CDR3 region has the DNA TGTGCCAGCGGCCGGGGGAGCAATGAGCAGTTCTTC.

The count of this clone is one. This chain joins TRBV5-8 and TRBJ1-6; D is uncertain. Per the germline V gene, CDR1 is SGHTS and CDR2 is YDEGEE. V gave up 7 bases and J gave up 0 bases, with 8 bases separating them. The CDR3 sequence is 14 residues long. In DNA, the CDR3 is TGTGCCAGCTACCCGTCCTCCTATAATTCACCCCTCCACTTT. Translation: CASYPSSYNSPLHF.

This chain connects TRBV4-1 to TRBJ1-1, with a tentative D call TRBD1 (5 bases). CDR1 and CDR2 from the germline V gene are MGHRA and YSYEKL. V lost 3 bases and J lost 10, with 18 bases in between. This CDR3 region has 14 residues. DNA of the CDR3: TGCGCCAGCAGCCATTCTGGGGGTGTGACCCTAGCTTTCTTT. It codes for CASSHSGGVTLAFF.

The CDR3 region has the DNA TGTGCCAGCACCTCTCCCGGGGAAGGCAATCAGCCCCAGCATTTT. This encodes CASTSPGEGNQPQHF. The chain combines TRBV6-1 with TRBJ1-5; D is unresolved. Looked up from germline, CDR1 is MNHNS and CDR2 is SASEGT. The length of the CDR3 is 15 residues. The V end lost 7 bases, the J end lost 2 bases, and 15 bases lay between the germline ends.

The rearrangement uses TRBV6-5 and TRBJ2-2, with TRBD1 matching 9 bases. V shed 11 bases and J 2 bases; nucleotides not matched to a gene: 6. This CDR3 is 14 amino acids long. Germline V gene lookup returns CDR1 MNHEY and CDR2 SVGAGI. CDR3 nucleotides: TGTGCCGGCGGACAGGGGCGAAACACCGGGGAGCTGTTTTTT. It is translated as CAGGQGRNTGELFF.

This chain links TRBV5-4 with TRBJ2-7; 8 nucleotides match TRBD1. The CDR3 is 15 residues long. Germline CDR1 SGHNT, CDR2 YYREEE (reference sequence). Trimming at V came to 4 bases and at J to 5 bases, leaving 11 bases not matched to a gene. In DNA, the CDR3 is TGTGCCAGCAGCCTAGACAGGGGCGGGATCCACGAGCAGTACTTC. Protein product: CASSLDRGGIHEQYF.

The V gene is TRBV11-2, the J gene TRBJ2-5; maybe TRBD2 (6 bases). The CDR3 spans 16 residues. V lost 3 bases and J lost 5, with 19 bases in between. CDR1 and CDR2 from the germline V gene are SGHAT and FQNNGV. In DNA, the CDR3 is TGTGCCAGCAGCTTTCGCGGGGCGAATCGGGGTGAGACCCAGTACTTC. Amino acids: CASSFRGANRGETQYF.

The chain uses TRBV5-1 and TRBJ1-1; D gene unclear. Germline CDR1 reads SGHRS; CDR2 reads YFSETQ. The V gene lost 4 bases and the J gene lost 6 bases, with 13 bases spanning the gap. CDR3 length: 13 amino acids. Written as DNA, the CDR3 is TGCGCCAGCAGCCACACGGTAGACTCTGAAGCTTTCTTT. Translating gives CASSHTVDSEAFF.

This clone was recorded once. The rearrangement links TRBV27 to TRBJ1-2; tentatively, D is TRBD1 (6 bases). The germline CDR1 and CDR2 sequences are MNHEY and SMNVEV (reference sequence). Trimming stripped 10 bases from V and 2 bases from J, with 11 bases between. The CDR3 contains 12 residues. CDR3: CATHRANYGYTF. Written as DNA, the CDR3 is TGTGCCACCCACAGGGCAAACTATGGCTACACCTTC.

The chain carries TRBV10-2 and TRBJ2-2; no reliable D call. The V and J ends lost 6 bases and 3 bases respectively, with 5 bases between them. The CDR3 covers 12 residues. From germline, CDR1 is WSHSY and CDR2 SAAADI. In nucleotides, the CDR3 is TGCGCCAGCAGCGAAGACACCGGGGAGCTGTTTTTT. Translating gives CASSEDTGELFF.

There are a few counts of this clone. This chain connects TRBV6-5 to TRBJ2-1, with D unresolved. Per the germline V gene, CDR1 is MNHEY and CDR2 is SVGAGI. V was shortened by 6 bases and J by 8 bases, with 11 bases between the two germline ends. This CDR3 has 12 amino acids. In DNA, the CDR3 is TGTGCCAGCAGCCCGGACCGGTATGAGCAGTTCTTC. This sequence encodes CASSPDRYEQFF.

The chain has TRBV7-9 and TRBJ1-2, with D perhaps TRBD1 (6 bases). This CDR3 has 15 residues. Trimming took 2 bases from V and 6 from J, leaving 16 bases between them. In germline, CDR1 is SEHNR, CDR2 FQNEAQ (reference sequence). For the CDR3, the DNA is TGTGCCAGCAGCTTACCCCTGGGGGCGCCGGATGGCTACACCTTC. It yields the protein CASSLPLGAPDGYTF.

The chain recombines TRBV2 with TRBJ2-7; TRBD1 agrees at 8 bases. Losses at the gene ends were 8 bases for V and 6 bases for J; bases not matched to a gene: 3. The CDR3 totals 11 residues. Germline lookup yields CDR1 SNHLY and CDR2 FYNNEI. This chain's CDR3 is CASQDRVEQYF. CDR3 in DNA: TGTGCCAGCCAGGACAGGGTCGAGCAGTACTTC.

This clone was counted a single time. The chain has TRBV27 and TRBJ2-6; no clear D. Germline CDR1 and CDR2: MNHEY and SMNVEV (reference sequence). V lost 3 bases to trimming and J lost 0 bases, with 3 bases between them. CDR3 size: 14 residues. CDR3 region: CASSLGSGANVLTF. The CDR3 nucleotides read TGTGCCAGCAGTTTGGGCTCTGGGGCCAACGTCCTGACTTTC.

The J gene is TRBJ1-5, the V gene TRBV7-7; 11 bases fit TRBD1. CDR3 length equals 20 residues. CDR1 and CDR2 from the germline V gene are SSHAT and FNYEAQ (reference sequence). The junction had 14 bases not matched to a gene; V was cut back by 4 bases and J by 0 bases. CDR3 sequence: CASSSARTGGLSYSNQPQHF. The CDR3 nucleotides read TGTGCCAGCAGCTCCGCCCGGACAGGGGGCCTATCCTATAGCAATCAGCCCCAGCATTTT.

This chain uses TRBV13 with TRBJ1-1; tentative D call: TRBD1 (5 bases). The CDR3 has 17 amino acids. The V gene lost 2 bases and the J gene lost 3 bases, with 19 bases spanning the gap. Looked up from germline, CDR1 is PRHDT and CDR2 is FYEKMQ (reference sequence). The CDR3 loop is CASSLRLSRVSDTEAFF. The CDR3 DNA is TGTGCCAGCAGCTTACGGCTGAGCAGGGTATCTGACACTGAAGCTTTCTTT.

The chain joins TRBV5-4 to TRBJ2-7, with D possibly matching TRBD1 (6 bases). Germline V gene sequence: CDR1 SGHNT, CDR2 YYREEE (reference sequence). The ends were cut back, 4 bases at V and 4 bases at J, with 18 bases in the middle. This CDR3 region has 15 residues. CDR3 in DNA: TGTGCCAGCAGCGAGGGACACTCATCGGGGTACGAGCAGTACTTC. This translates into CASSEGHSSGYEQYF.

This clone was observed a few times. The chain recombines TRBV25-1 with TRBJ2-7, with D possibly TRBD1 on 5 matching bases. The CDR3 covers 12 residues. Trimming stripped 5 bases from V and 1 base from J, with 6 bases between. CDR1 is MGHDK and CDR2 is SYGVNS in the germline V gene. The CDR3 spells CASSQGSYEQYF. The CDR3 bases are TGTGCCAGCAGTCAGGGATCCTACGAGCAGTACTTC.

This chain uses TRBV5-1 with TRBJ2-2; TRBD2 might be the D (7 bases). The V and J ends lost 2 bases and 6 bases respectively, with 14 bases between them. Germline loops: CDR1 SGHRS, CDR2 YFSETQ. The length of the CDR3 is 15 residues. This chain's CDR3 is CASSFMAGAAGELFF. The CDR3 nucleotides read TGCGCCAGCAGCTTTATGGCGGGGGCTGCCGGGGAGCTGTTTTTT.